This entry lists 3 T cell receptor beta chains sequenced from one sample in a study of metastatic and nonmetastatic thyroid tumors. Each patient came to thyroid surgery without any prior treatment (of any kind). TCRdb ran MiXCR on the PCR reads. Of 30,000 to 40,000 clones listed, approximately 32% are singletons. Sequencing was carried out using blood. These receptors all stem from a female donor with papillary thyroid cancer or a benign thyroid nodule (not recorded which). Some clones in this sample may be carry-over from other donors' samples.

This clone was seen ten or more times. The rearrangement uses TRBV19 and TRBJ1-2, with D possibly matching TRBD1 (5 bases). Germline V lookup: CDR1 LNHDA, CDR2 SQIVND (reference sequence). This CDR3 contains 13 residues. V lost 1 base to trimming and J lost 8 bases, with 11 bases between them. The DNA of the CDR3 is TGTGCCAGTAGTATAGGTGGGACGGGAGGCTACACCTTC. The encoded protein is CASSIGGTGGYTF.

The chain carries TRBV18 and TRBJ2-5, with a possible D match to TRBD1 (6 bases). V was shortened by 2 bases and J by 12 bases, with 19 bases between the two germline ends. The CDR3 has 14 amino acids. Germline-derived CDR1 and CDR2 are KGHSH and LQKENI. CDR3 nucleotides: TGTGCCAGCTCACCATCTTTGGGAGAGGCAGGGGAGTACTTC. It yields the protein CASSPSLGEAGEYF.

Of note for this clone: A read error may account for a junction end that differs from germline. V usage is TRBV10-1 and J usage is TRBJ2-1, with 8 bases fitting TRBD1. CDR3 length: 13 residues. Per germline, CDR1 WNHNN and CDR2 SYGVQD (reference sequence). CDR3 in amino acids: CASIESQGDEQFF. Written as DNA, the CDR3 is TGCGCCAGCATTGAGTCACAGGGGGATGAGCAGTTCTTC.